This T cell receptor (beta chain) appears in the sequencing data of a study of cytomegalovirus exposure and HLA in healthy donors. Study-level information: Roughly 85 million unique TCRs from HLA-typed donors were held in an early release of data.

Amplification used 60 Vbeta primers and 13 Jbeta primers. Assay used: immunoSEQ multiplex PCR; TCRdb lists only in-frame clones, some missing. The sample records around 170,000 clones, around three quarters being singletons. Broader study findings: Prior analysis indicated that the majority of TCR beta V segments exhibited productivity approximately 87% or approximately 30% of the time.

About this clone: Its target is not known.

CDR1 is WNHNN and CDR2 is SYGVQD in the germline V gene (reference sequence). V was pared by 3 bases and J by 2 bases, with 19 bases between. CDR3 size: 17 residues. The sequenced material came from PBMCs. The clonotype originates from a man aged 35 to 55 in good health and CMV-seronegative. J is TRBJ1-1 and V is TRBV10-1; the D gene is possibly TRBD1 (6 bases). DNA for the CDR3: TGCGCCAGCAGTGAAGGGACCCTGGGCAGGGGAAACACTGAAGCTTTCTTT. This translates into CASSEGTLGRGNTEAFF.